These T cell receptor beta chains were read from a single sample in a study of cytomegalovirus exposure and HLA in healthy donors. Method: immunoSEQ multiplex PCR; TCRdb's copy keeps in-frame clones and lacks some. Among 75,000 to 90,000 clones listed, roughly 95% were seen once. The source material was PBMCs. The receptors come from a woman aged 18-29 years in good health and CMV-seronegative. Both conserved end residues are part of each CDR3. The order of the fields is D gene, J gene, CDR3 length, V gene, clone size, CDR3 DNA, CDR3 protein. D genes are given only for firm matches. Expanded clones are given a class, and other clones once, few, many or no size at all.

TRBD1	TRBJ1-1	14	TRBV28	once	TGTGCCAGCAGTGCCCACAGGGGTTACACTGAAGCTTTCTTT	CASSAHRGYTEAFF
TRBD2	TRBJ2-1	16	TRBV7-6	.	TGTGCCAGCAGCCTCCCGGGAGGGGGGATCTACAATGAGCAGTTCTTC	CASSLPGGGIYNEQFF
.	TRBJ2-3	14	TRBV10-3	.	TGTGCCATCAGTGAGCCTTCGAGGCCAGATACGCAGTATTTT	CAISEPSRPDTQYF
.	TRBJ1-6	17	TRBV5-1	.	TGCGCCAGCAGCTCGCCCGGGGGGGGCTCCTATAATTCACCCCTCCACTTT	CASSSPGGGSYNSPLHF
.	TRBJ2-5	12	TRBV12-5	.	TGTGCTAGTGGTCCCCGCCAAGAGACCCAGTACTTC	CASGPRQETQYF
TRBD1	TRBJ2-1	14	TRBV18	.	TGTGCCAGCTCGGAAGGGACAGGGGGCAATGAGCAGTTCTTC	CASSEGTGGNEQFF
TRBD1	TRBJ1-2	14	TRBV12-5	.	TGTGCTAGTGGTTGGACAGGGGTAGACTATGGCTACACCTTC	CASGWTGVDYGYTF
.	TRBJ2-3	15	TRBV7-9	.	TGTGCCAGCAGCTTAGAGGGCGGGATTGCGAATACGCAGTATTTT	CASSLEGGIANTQYF
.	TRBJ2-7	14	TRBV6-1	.	TGTGCCAGCAGTGACCCGACTGTCTCCTACGAGCAGTACTTC	CASSDPTVSYEQYF
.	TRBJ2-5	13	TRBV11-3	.	TGTGCCAGCAGCTCCAGGGGCCAAGAGACCCAGTACTTC	CASSSRGQETQYF
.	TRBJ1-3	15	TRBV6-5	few	TGTGCCAGCGCGACAGACGGGACTCCAGGAAACACCATATATTTT	CASATDGTPGNTIYF
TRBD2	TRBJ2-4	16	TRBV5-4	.	TGTGCCAGCACCATATCGGGACTAGCGGGGGGTAACATTCAGTACTTC	CASTISGLAGGNIQYF
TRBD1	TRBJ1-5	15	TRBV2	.	TGTGCCAGCAAATTAGGGGGACAGGGAAGACAGCCCCAGCATTTT	CASKLGGQGRQPQHF
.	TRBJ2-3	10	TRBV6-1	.	TGTGCCCACAAGGGGGATACGCAGTATTTT	CAHKGDTQYF
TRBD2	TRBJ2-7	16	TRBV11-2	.	TGTGCCAGCAGCGTTCGGACTAGCGGGGGACTCTACGAGCAGTACTTC	CASSVRTSGGLYEQYF
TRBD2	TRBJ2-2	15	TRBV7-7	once	TGTGCCAGCAGCTTGCTAGCGGGAGTCAACGGGGAGCTGTTTTTT	CASSLLAGVNGELFF
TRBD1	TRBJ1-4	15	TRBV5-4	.	TGTGCCAGCAGCCTCCGGACAGGGGATAATGAAAAACTGTTTTTT	CASSLRTGDNEKLFF
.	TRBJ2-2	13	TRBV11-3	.	TGTGCCAGCAGCTTAGCCCGGACCGGGGAGCTGTTTTTT	CASSLARTGELFF
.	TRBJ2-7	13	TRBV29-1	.	TGCAGCGTTATAGGGACAACCACCTACGAGCAGTACTTC	CSVIGTTTYEQYF